Listed here are 4 T cell receptor beta chains from one sample, sequenced in a study of OX40 agonist ivuxolimab in advanced cancers. Produced via immunoSEQ multiplex PCR; TCRdb's table is partial and in-frame only. The data contain about 38,000 clones, around 92% of them seen just once; the ten biggest clones take up approximately 9.6%. The starting material was CD4+ or CD8+ T cells sorted from blood, obtained in a trial of the OX40 agonist ivuxolimab. The receptors derive from an adult with an advanced solid tumor such as melanoma, head and neck, liver or kidney cancer.

This chain joins TRBV6-6 and TRBJ1-4; D gene ambiguous. From germline, CDR1 is MNHNY and CDR2 SVGAGI (reference sequence). The CDR3 sequence is 14 residues long. Trimming left V 2 bases short and J 6 bases short, with 10 bases between. CDR3 DNA: TGTGCCAGCAGTTACGGGCAGTTGGATGAAAAACTGTTTTTT. Its protein product is CASSYGQLDEKLFF.

The chain carries TRBV12-5 and TRBJ1-2; a weak D match, TRBD1 (6 bases). Between the trimmed V and J ends, which lost 7 bases and 5 bases, there was a span of 17 bases. Germline lookup yields CDR1 LGHNT and CDR2 FRNRAP. This CDR3 has 14 residues. CDR3 amino acids: CASADGAGEYGYTF. In nucleotides, the CDR3 is TGTGCTAGTGCGGACGGGGCAGGGGAATATGGCTACACCTTC.

The gene calls are TRBV7-8 and TRBJ2-3; 9 positions match TRBD1. This CDR3 is 17 amino acids long. The germline CDR1 and CDR2 sequences are SGHVS and FQNEAQ. The V gene end was trimmed by 7 bases and the J gene end by 2 bases; junction bases not matched to a gene: 13. This CDR3 reads CASKQGAAGVVTDTQYF. The CDR3 bases are TGTGCCAGCAAACAGGGGGCGGCTGGGGTGGTCACAGATACGCAGTATTTT.

This clone was seen once. This chain uses TRBV7-9 with TRBJ1-1; 8 bases map to TRBD1. CDR3 size: 15 residues. V lost 5 bases to trimming and J lost 1 base; unmatched junction nucleotides: 6. CDR1 SEHNR and CDR2 FQNEAQ come from the germline V gene (reference sequence). The CDR3 nucleotides read TGTGCCAGCAGCCCCCGGGACAGGCGGAACACTGAAGCTTTCTTT. This translates into CASSPRDRRNTEAFF. Based on the CDR3 plus reference TRBV7-9 and TRBJ1-1, the full variable domain is DTGVSQNPRHKITKRGQNVTFRCDPISEHNRLYWYRQTLGQGPEFLTYFQNEAQLEKSRLLSDRFSAERPKGSFSTLEIQRTEQGDSAMYLCASSPRDRRNTEAFFGQGTRLTVV.